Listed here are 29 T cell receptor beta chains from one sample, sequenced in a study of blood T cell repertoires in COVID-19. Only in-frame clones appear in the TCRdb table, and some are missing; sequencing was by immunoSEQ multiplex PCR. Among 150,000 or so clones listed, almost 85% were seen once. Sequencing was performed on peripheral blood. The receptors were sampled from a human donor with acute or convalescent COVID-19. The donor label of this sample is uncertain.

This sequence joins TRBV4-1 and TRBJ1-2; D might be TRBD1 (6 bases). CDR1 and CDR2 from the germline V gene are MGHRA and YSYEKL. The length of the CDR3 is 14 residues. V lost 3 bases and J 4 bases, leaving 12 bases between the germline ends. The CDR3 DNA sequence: TGCGCCAGCAGCCAGAGACAGGACGCCTATGGCTACACCTTC. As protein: CASSQRQDAYGYTF.

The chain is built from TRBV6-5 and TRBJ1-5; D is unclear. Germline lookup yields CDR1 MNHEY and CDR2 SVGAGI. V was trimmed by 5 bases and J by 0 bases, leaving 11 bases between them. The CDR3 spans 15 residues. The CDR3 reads CASSLQAYSNQPQHF. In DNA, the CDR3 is TGTGCCAGCAGTCTCCAGGCCTATAGCAATCAGCCCCAGCATTTT.

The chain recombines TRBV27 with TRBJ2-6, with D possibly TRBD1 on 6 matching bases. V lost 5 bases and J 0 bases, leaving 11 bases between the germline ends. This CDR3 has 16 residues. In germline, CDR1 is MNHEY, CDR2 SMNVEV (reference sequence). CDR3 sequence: CASSPHRASGANVLTF. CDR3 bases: TGTGCCAGCAGTCCACACAGGGCCTCTGGGGCCAACGTCCTGACTTTC.

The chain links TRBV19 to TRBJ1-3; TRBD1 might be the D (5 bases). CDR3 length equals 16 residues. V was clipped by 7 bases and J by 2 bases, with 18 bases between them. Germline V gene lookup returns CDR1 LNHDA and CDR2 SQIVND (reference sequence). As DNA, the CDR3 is TGTGCCAGTACCCCCTCCGAGGGGAGGGCTGGAAACACCATATATTTT. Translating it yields CASTPSEGRAGNTIYF.

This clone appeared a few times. The CDR3 protein is CASSETGARPYEQYF. For the CDR3, the DNA is TGTGCCAGCAGTGAAACAGGGGCTAGGCCCTACGAGCAGTACTTC. The V and J genes are TRBV6-1 and TRBJ2-7; 7 bases line up with TRBD1. This CDR3 comprises 15 residues. Germline CDR1 reads MNHNS; CDR2 reads SASEGT. With 2 bases clipped from V and 2 bases from J, the junction kept 6 bases outside the gene matches.

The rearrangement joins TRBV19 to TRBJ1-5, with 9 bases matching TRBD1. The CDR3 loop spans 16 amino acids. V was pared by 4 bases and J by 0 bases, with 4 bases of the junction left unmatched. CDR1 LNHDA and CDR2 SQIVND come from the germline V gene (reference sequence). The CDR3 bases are TGTGCCAGTAGTAGACGGACAGGGGATAGCAATCAGCCCCAGCATTTT. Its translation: CASSRRTGDSNQPQHF. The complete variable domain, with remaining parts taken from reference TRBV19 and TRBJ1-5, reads DGGITQSPKYLFRKEGQNVTLSCEQNLNHDAMYWYRQDPGQGLRLIYYSQIVNDFQKGDIAEGYSVSREKKESFPLTVTSAQKNPTAFYLCASSRRTGDSNQPQHFGDGTRLSIL.

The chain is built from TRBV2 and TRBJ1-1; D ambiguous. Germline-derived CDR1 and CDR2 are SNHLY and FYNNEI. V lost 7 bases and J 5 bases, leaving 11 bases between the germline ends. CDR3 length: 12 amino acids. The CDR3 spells CASTISETEAFF. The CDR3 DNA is TGTGCCAGCACTATCTCGGAGACTGAAGCTTTCTTT.

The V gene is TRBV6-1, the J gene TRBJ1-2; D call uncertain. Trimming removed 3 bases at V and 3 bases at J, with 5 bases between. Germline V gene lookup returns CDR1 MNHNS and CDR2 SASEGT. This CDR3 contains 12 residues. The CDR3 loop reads CASSERDYGYTF. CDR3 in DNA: TGTGCCAGCAGTGAGAGAGACTATGGCTACACCTTC.

CDR3 in amino acids: CASSPLPGGTEGGEKLFF. The DNA of the CDR3 is TGTGCCAGCAGCCCCCTGCCGGGAGGCACCGAGGGGGGTGAAAAACTGTTTTTT. The V gene is TRBV3-1 (or the pseudogene TRBV3-2), the J gene TRBJ1-4; D is perhaps TRBD1 (6 bases). Germline V lookup: CDR1 LGHDT, CDR2 YNNKEL (reference sequence). Trimming cost V 4 bases and J 7 bases, with 25 bases left between them. CDR3 length: 18 amino acids.

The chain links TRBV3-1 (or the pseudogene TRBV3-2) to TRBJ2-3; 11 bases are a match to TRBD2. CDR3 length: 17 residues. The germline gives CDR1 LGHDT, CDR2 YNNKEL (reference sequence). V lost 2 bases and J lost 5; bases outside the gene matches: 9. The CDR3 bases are TGTGCCAGCAGCCAATTCCGACTAGCGGGGTATTTAGATACGCAGTATTTT. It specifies CASSQFRLAGYLDTQYF.

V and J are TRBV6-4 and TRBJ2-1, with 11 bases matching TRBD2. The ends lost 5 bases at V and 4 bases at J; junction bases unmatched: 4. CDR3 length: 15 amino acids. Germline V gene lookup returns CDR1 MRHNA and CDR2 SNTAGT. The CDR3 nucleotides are TGTGCCAGCAGTCGACTAGCGGGGACTTACAATGAGCAGTTCTTC. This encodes CASSRLAGTYNEQFF.

CDR3 nucleotides: TGTGCCAGCAGGGAAGGGACAGGGGCCCACAATGAGCAGTTCTTC. Its translation: CASREGTGAHNEQFF. J is TRBJ2-1 and V is TRBV3-1 (or the pseudogene TRBV3-2), with 10 bases identical to TRBD1. CDR3 length: 15 residues. Germline V CDR1 and CDR2: LGHDT, YNNKEL (reference sequence). Trimming removed 6 bases from V and 5 bases from J; junction bases left unmatched: 7.

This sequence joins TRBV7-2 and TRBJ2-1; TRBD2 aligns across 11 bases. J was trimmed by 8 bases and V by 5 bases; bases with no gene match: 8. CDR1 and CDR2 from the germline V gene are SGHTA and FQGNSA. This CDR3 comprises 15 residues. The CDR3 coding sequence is TGTGCCAGCAGCACAGATAGCGGGGGGGTCGATGAGCAGTTCTTC. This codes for CASSTDSGGVDEQFF.

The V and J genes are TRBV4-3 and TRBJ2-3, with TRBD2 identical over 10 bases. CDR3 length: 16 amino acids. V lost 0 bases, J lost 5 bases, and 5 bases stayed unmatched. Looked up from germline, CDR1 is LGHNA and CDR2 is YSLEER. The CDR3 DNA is TGCGCCAGCAGCCAAGAGAGCGAGCGGGGGGGAGATACGCAGTATTTT. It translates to CASSQESERGGDTQYF.

The CDR3 nucleotides read TGTGCCAGCACGTGGGACAGCAGCACAGATACGCAGTATTTT. It codes for CASTWDSSTDTQYF. The chain carries TRBV2 and TRBJ2-3; TRBD1 aligns across 7 bases. The CDR3 covers 14 residues. Germline CDR1 SNHLY, CDR2 FYNNEI. The V segment lost 7 bases and the J segment 0 bases; nucleotides outside the gene matches: 4.

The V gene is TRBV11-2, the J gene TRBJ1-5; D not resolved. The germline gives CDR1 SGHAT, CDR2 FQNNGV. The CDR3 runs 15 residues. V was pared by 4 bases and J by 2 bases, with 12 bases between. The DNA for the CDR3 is TGTGCCAGCAGCTCCCCCATGCAGGGCAATCAGCCCCAGCATTTT. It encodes CASSSPMQGNQPQHF.

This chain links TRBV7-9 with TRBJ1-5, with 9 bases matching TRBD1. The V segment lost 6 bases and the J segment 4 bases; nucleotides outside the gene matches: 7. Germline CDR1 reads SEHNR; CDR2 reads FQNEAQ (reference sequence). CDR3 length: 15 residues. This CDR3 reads CASSFPGQGNQPQHF. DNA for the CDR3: TGTGCCAGCAGTTTCCCGGGACAGGGTAATCAGCCCCAGCATTTT.

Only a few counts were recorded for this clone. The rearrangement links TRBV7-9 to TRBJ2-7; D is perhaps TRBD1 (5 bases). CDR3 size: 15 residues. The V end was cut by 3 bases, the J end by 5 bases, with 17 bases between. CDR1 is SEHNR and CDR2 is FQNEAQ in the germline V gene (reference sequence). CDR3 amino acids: CASSLGTGGVDEQYF. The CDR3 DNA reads TGTGCCAGCAGCTTGGGCACAGGCGGCGTGGACGAGCAGTACTTC.

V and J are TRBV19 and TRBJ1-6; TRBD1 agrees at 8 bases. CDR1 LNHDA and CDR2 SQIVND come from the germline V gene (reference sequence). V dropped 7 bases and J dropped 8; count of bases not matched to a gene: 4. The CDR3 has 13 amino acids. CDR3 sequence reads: CASKDRGDSPLHF. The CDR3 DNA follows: TGTGCCAGTAAAGACAGGGGTGATTCACCCCTCCACTTT.

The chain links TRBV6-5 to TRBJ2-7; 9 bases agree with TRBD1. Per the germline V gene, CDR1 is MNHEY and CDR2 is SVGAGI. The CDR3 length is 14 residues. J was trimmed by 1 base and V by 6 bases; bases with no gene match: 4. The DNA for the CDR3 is TGTGCCAGCAGAGTACAGGGGGCGTCCTACGAGCAGTACTTC. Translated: CASRVQGASYEQYF.

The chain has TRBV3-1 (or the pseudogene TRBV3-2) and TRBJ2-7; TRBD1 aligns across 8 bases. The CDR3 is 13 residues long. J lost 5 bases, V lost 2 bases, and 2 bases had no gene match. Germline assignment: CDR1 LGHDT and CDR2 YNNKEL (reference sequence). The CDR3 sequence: CASSQRTGNEQYF. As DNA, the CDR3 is TGTGCCAGCAGCCAACGGACAGGGAACGAGCAGTACTTC.

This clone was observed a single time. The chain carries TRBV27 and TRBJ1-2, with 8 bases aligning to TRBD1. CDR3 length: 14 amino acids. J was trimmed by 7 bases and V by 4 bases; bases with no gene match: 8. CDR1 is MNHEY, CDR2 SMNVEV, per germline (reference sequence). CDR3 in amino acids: CASSSGGAGSGYTF. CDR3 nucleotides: TGTGCCAGCAGTTCAGGGGGCGCTGGGTCTGGCTACACCTTC.

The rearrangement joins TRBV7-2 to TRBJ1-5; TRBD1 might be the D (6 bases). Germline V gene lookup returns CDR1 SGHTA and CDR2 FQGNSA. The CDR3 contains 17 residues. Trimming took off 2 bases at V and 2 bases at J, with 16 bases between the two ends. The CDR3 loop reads CASSLNRQGLRNQPQHF. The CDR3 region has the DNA TGTGCCAGCAGCTTAAATCGGCAGGGGCTGCGCAATCAGCCCCAGCATTTT.

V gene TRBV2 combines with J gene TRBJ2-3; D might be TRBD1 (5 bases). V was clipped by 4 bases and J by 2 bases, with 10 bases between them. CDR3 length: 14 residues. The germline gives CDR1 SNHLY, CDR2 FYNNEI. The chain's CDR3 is CASSVAGATDTQYF. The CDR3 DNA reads TGTGCCAGCAGTGTAGCTGGGGCCACAGATACGCAGTATTTT.

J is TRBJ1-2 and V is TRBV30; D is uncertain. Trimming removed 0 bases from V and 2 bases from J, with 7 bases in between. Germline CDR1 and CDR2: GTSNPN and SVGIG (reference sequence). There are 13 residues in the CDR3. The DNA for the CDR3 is TGTGCCTGGAGTGTACTACACAACTATGGCTACACCTTC. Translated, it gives CAWSVLHNYGYTF.

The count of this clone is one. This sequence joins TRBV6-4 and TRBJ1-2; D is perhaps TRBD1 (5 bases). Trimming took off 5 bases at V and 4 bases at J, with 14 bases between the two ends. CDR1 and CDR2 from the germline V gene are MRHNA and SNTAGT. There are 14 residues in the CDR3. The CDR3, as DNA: TGTGCCAGCAGTCAGGCAGCCGGGGGCTATGGCTACACCTTC. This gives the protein CASSQAAGGYGYTF.

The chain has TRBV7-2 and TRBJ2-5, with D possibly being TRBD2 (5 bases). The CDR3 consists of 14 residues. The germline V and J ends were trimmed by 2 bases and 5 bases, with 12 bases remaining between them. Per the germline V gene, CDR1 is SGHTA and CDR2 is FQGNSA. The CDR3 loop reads CASSLRLAEETQYF. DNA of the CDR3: TGTGCCAGCAGCTTAAGGCTAGCTGAGGAGACCCAGTACTTC.

The CDR3 DNA sequence: TGTGCCAGCAGCTTAGGCGGGACAGGCGTTCCTCCCCAGCATTTT. Protein product: CASSLGGTGVPPQHF. The chain has TRBV13 and TRBJ1-5; TRBD1 agrees at 8 bases. This CDR3 spans 15 amino acids. Germline trimming cut 0 bases from V and 10 bases from J; bases unmatched to any gene: 8. Germline V gene sequence: CDR1 PRHDT, CDR2 FYEKMQ (reference sequence).

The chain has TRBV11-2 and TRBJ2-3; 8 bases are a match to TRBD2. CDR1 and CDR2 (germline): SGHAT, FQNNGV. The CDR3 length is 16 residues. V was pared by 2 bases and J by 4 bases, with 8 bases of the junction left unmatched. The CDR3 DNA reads TGTGCCAGCAGCTTAAGGGCAGCGGGGGTCTCAGATACGCAGTATTTT. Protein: CASSLRAAGVSDTQYF.